Shown below are 8 T cell receptor beta chains from a single sample sequenced in a study of T cells in Graves' hyperthyroidism and ophthalmopathy. What was amplified from RNA transcripts were TCR beta CDR3 regions. The TCR CDR3 first-round RT-PCR relied on the HTBI primer set. TCRdb redid the calling of the multiplex PCR reads with MiXCR, one entry per CDR3 protein. The repertoire includes approximately 600,000 distinct CDR3 sequences, approximately 14% of them detected once, and about 6.6% sits in the top ten. Sequencing was carried out using blood. The receptors originated from a woman aged 18-29 years with Graves' ophthalmopathy.

Here the CDR3 DNA reads TGTGCCAGCAACCGCCCGGCGACGGAGGAGAAGGTCGAGCAGTACTTC. Translation: CASNRPATEEKVEQYF. The rearrangement joins TRBV28 to TRBJ2-7; weak D call: TRBD2 (5 bases). Germline CDR1 reads MDHEN; CDR2 reads SYDVKM. This CDR3 region has 16 residues. V shed 7 bases and J shed 6 bases, with 25 bases lying between them.

Many counts were recorded for this clonotype. V usage is TRBV27 and J usage is TRBJ1-1, with D maybe TRBD1 (5 bases). There are 14 residues in the CDR3. V was cut by 6 bases and J by 12 bases, with 23 bases left in between. CDR1 and CDR2 (germline): MNHEY, SMNVEV (reference sequence). The CDR3 coding sequence is TGTGCCAGCAGGACAACGGGAATCGGGGGTTCAACTTTCTTT. Residues: CASRTTGIGGSTFF.

In this sample, this clonotype turned up many times. For the CDR3, the DNA is TGTGCCAGCAGTTACTCGATAGCGGCTTACTACAATGAGCAGTTCTTC. Its protein product is CASSYSIAAYYNEQFF. V and J are TRBV6-5 and TRBJ2-1; TRBD2 might be the D (6 bases). This CDR3 has 16 amino acids. V lost 0 bases and J lost 3, with 12 bases in between. The germline V gene encodes CDR1 MNHEY and CDR2 SVGAGI.

V gene TRBV11-3 combines with J gene TRBJ2-7; TRBD2 aligns across 11 bases. The germline CDR1 and CDR2 sequences are SGHNT and YENEEA. The CDR3 is 14 residues long. The V and J ends lost 5 bases and 5 bases, in that order; junction bases with no gene match: 5. CDR3 protein: CASSTRLAGNEQYF. DNA of the CDR3: TGTGCCAGCAGCACCCGACTAGCGGGAAACGAGCAGTACTTC. Full variable domain (remainder filled in from reference TRBV11-3 and TRBJ2-7): EAGVVQSPRYKIIEKKQPVAFWCNPISGHNTLYWYLQNLGQGPELLIRYENEEAVDDSQLPKDRFSAERLKGVDSTLKIQPAELGDSAVYLCASSTRLAGNEQYFGPGTRLTVT.

This clonotype has just a few counts. V and J are TRBV6-1 and TRBJ2-1, with D perhaps TRBD2 (5 bases). The CDR3 runs 11 residues. Between the trimmed V and J ends, which lost 4 bases and 8 bases, there was a span of 6 bases. Germline CDR1 is MNHNS and CDR2 is SASEGT. This CDR3 is CASSGGDEQFF. CDR3 in DNA: TGTGCCAGCAGTGGGGGAGATGAGCAGTTCTTC.

This clonotype occurred many times. The chain employs TRBV12-3 or TRBV12-4 and TRBJ2-3; D is possibly TRBD2 (5 bases). Trimming stripped 3 bases from V and 6 bases from J, with 16 bases between. CDR3 size: 15 residues. The CDR3 DNA sequence: TGTGCCAGCAGTTTTGTGGCGGCGGGCGGCGATACGCAGTATTTT. Translated: CASSFVAAGGDTQYF.

In its sample, this clonotype was seen a few times. One junction end disagrees with the germline gene, perhaps due to a read error. The chain combines TRBV7-7 with TRBJ2-1; 7 bases map to TRBD1. The CDR3 sequence is 14 residues long. Germline V gene data show CDR1 as SSHAT and CDR2 as FNYEAQ (reference sequence). CDR3 amino acids: CASSLMDRSYEQFF. The CDR3 DNA follows: TGTGCTAGCAGCCTTATGGACAGGAGCTATGAGCAGTTCTTC.

This clonotype has ten or more counts. The chain joins TRBV29-1 to TRBJ2-7, with 14 bases fitting TRBD2. Unmatched junction bases numbered 4, after V lost 7 bases and J lost 5 bases. The CDR3 is made up of 13 amino acids. Germline CDR1 and CDR2: SQVTM and ANQGSEA. The CDR3 DNA reads as TGCAGCGCCGGGACTAGCGGGAGTAACGAGCAGTACTTC. Protein product: CSAGTSGSNEQYF.